Presented here are 28 T cell receptor beta chains from one specimen sequenced in a study of blood T cell repertoires in COVID-19. Libraries were prepared by immunoSEQ multiplex PCR; TCRdb keeps only in-frame clonotypes and omits some of them. The table records under 100,000 clones, over 80% of them present only once. Sequencing was done on a sample of peripheral blood. Receptors were obtained from a man in his forties or fifties with acute or convalescent COVID-19.

V is TRBV5-1 and J is TRBJ2-7, with TRBD1 as a possible D gene (6 bases). The germline V gene encodes CDR1 SGHRS and CDR2 YFSETQ. The CDR3 is 14 amino acids. V was trimmed by 4 bases and J by 6 bases, leaving 17 bases between them. The DNA for the CDR3 is TGCGCCAGCAGCCTAGGACAGAGGGGAAGCGAGCAGTACTTC. It is translated as CASSLGQRGSEQYF.

The CDR3 loop is CASSLIAGVDNEQFF. CDR3 coding DNA: TGTGCCAGCAGCTTAATAGCGGGTGTAGACAATGAGCAGTTCTTC. The chain recombines TRBV11-1 with TRBJ2-1, with 7 bases identical to TRBD2. V trimming: 2 bases; J trimming: 5 bases; junction bases outside the gene matches: 6. The CDR3 sequence is 15 residues long. Germline V gives CDR1 SGHAT, CDR2 FQDESV (reference sequence).

The V gene is TRBV2, the J gene TRBJ1-2; D is perhaps TRBD1 (5 bases). This CDR3 has 13 amino acids. Germline CDR1 reads SNHLY; CDR2 reads FYNNEI. V dropped 6 bases and J dropped 5 bases, with 13 bases sitting between them. CDR3 in amino acids: CASRGEEGYGYTF. CDR3 nucleotides: TGTGCCAGCAGGGGAGAGGAGGGGTATGGCTACACCTTC.

The chain joins TRBV6-5 to TRBJ1-2; 7 bases align to TRBD1. Germline loops: CDR1 MNHEY, CDR2 SVGAGI. V lost 4 bases to trimming and J lost 4 bases; unmatched junction nucleotides: 9. The CDR3 loop spans 15 amino acids. The CDR3: CASSSDRDGRYGYTF. The CDR3 DNA reads TGTGCCAGCAGTTCCGACAGGGACGGCCGCTATGGCTACACCTTC.

This chain uses TRBV19 with TRBJ1-4, with 7 bases that match TRBD1. CDR1 LNHDA and CDR2 SQIVND come from the germline V gene (reference sequence). This CDR3 has 14 residues. V was clipped by 7 bases and J by 5 bases; unmatched bases: 7. CDR3 in DNA: TGTGCCAGTATCGGCGACAGGGAGAATGAAAAACTGTTTTTT. The encoded protein is CASIGDRENEKLFF.

The gene calls are TRBV4-3 and TRBJ2-2; the D gene is possibly TRBD1 (6 bases). Trimming removed 0 bases from V and 3 bases from J, with 8 bases in between. CDR3 length: 15 amino acids. Germline V gene lookup returns CDR1 LGHNA and CDR2 YSLEER. In DNA, the CDR3 is TGCGCCAGCAGCCAAGATTCAGGGGACACCGGGGAGCTGTTTTTT. This translates into CASSQDSGDTGELFF.

A single count supports this clone. V and J are TRBV7-2 and TRBJ2-2; D might be TRBD1 (6 bases). Germline lookup yields CDR1 SGHTA and CDR2 FQGNSA. The CDR3 spans 16 residues. V was shortened by 5 bases and J by 2 bases, with 15 bases between the two germline ends. CDR3 protein: CASSPQGQLNTGELFF. In DNA, the CDR3 is TGTGCCAGCAGCCCCCAGGGGCAGTTAAACACCGGGGAGCTGTTTTTT.

This clone has just one count. The chain combines TRBV29-1 with TRBJ2-7, with TRBD1 matching over 7 bases. Germline-derived CDR1 and CDR2 are SQVTM and ANQGSEA. V was clipped by 3 bases and J by 4 bases; unmatched bases: 9. This CDR3 is built from 14 residues. CDR3 nucleotide sequence: TGCAGCGTTGAGCTAACAGGGGAAAGGTACGAGCAGTACTTC. Amino acid sequence: CSVELTGERYEQYF.

This chain links TRBV7-6 with TRBJ2-7, with D possibly TRBD2 on 7 matching bases. The germline CDR1 and CDR2 sequences are SGHVS and FNYEAQ. V gave up 0 bases and J gave up 0 bases, with 12 bases separating them. The CDR3 length is 16 residues. CDR3 bases: TGTGCCAGCAGCTTAGCAGGCGGGGGCAGCTCCTACGAGCAGTACTTC. It encodes CASSLAGGGSSYEQYF.

The chain joins TRBV5-4 to TRBJ2-1; D uncertain. This CDR3 spans 15 amino acids. Germline CDR1 is SGHNT and CDR2 is YYREEE (reference sequence). V lost 4 bases to trimming and J lost 0 bases, with 11 bases between them. The CDR3 DNA reads as TGTGCCAGCAGCCGCCCGGGTCGCTCCTACAATGAGCAGTTCTTC. Residues: CASSRPGRSYNEQFF.

This chain connects TRBV29-1 to TRBJ2-7, with TRBD1 matching over 10 bases. Germline V CDR1 and CDR2: SQVTM, ANQGSEA. Unmatched junction bases numbered 5, after V lost 7 bases and J lost 5 bases. This CDR3 is 12 amino acids long. For the CDR3, the DNA is TGCAGCGCTGGGACAGGGGTAGACGAGCAGTACTTC. Translation gives CSAGTGVDEQYF.

V gene TRBV10-1 combines with J gene TRBJ2-7; 9 nucleotides match TRBD1. V shed 6 bases, J shed 3 bases, and the junction held 9 bases outside the gene matches. Germline lookup yields CDR1 WNHNN and CDR2 SYGVQD (reference sequence). CDR3 length: 15 residues. CDR3 sequence: CASRQETGGCYEQYF. The DNA for the CDR3 is TGCGCCAGCAGACAAGAAACAGGGGGCTGCTACGAGCAGTACTTC.

The rearrangement links TRBV5-4 to TRBJ2-1; weak D call: TRBD1 (6 bases). Germline CDR1 reads SGHNT; CDR2 reads YYREEE (reference sequence). V lost 0 bases and J lost 2, with 9 bases in between. The CDR3 contains 15 residues. In DNA form, the CDR3 reads TGTGCCAGCAGCTTGGTGGGGGCTGCCTACAATGAGCAGTTCTTC. This codes for CASSLVGAAYNEQFF.

This clone turned up a few times. This chain connects TRBV9 to TRBJ1-1; D remains unclear. CDR3 length: 14 amino acids. CDR1 is SGDLS and CDR2 is YYNGEE in the germline V gene. V was shortened by 2 bases and J by 0 bases, with 8 bases between the two germline ends. For the CDR3, the DNA is TGTGCCAGCAGCGTGGGCAGCATGAACACTGAAGCTTTCTTT. It specifies CASSVGSMNTEAFF.

The V and J genes are TRBV29-1 and TRBJ1-2; the D gene is possibly TRBD1 (6 bases). The germline V and J ends were trimmed by 7 bases and 8 bases, with 14 bases remaining between them. CDR1 is SQVTM, CDR2 ANQGSEA, per germline. This CDR3 has 11 amino acids. The CDR3 here is CSAERGTGYTF. The CDR3 DNA reads as TGCAGCGCCGAAAGGGGGACCGGCTACACCTTC.

This chain links TRBV30 with TRBJ1-2; 7 positions agree with TRBD1. CDR1 and CDR2 (germline): GTSNPN, SVGIG (reference sequence). This CDR3 is 15 amino acids long. The ends lost 4 bases at V and 8 bases at J; junction bases unmatched: 16. The CDR3, as DNA: TGTGCCTGGAACAAACAGGGGCCCGCTTCAAAGGGCTACACCTTC. This gives the protein CAWNKQGPASKGYTF.

V gene TRBV20-1 combines with J gene TRBJ2-7, with D possibly being TRBD2 (9 bases). Between the trimmed V and J ends, which lost 3 bases and 3 bases, there was a span of 18 bases. CDR3 length equals 15 residues. Germline V gene sequence: CDR1 DFQATT, CDR2 SNEGSKA (reference sequence). DNA of the CDR3: TGCAGTGCTAGTCCTCCTAGCGGGACAGGCTACGAGCAGTACTTC. Its translation: CSASPPSGTGYEQYF.

The CDR3 spells CASGFSPGELFF. In nucleotides, the CDR3 is TGCGCCAGCGGGTTTAGCCCCGGGGAGCTGTTTTTT. The chain carries TRBV5-1 and TRBJ2-2; D not resolved. The CDR3 has 12 amino acids. Germline loops: CDR1 SGHRS, CDR2 YFSETQ. Trimming stripped 7 bases from V and 6 bases from J, with 10 bases between.

The chain carries TRBV12-3 or TRBV12-4 and TRBJ1-5, with a possible D match to TRBD1 (5 bases). The CDR3 runs to 13 residues. The V and J ends lost 6 bases and 5 bases respectively, with 11 bases between them. The CDR3 here is CASRDGGDQPQHF. The CDR3 region has the DNA TGTGCCAGCAGGGATGGGGGGGATCAGCCCCAGCATTTT.

The chain joins TRBV5-1 to TRBJ2-5, with a possible D match to TRBD1 (6 bases). V was shortened by 0 bases and J by 4 bases, with 10 bases between the two germline ends. This CDR3 has 14 residues. Germline V CDR1 and CDR2: SGHRS, YFSETQ. CDR3 loop: CASSLGSTGETQYF. In DNA form, the CDR3 reads TGCGCCAGCAGCTTGGGTTCGACAGGAGAGACCCAGTACTTC.

This clone was counted a single time. Other DNA sequences within the sample encode an identical CDR3. The CDR3 nucleotides read TGTGCCAGCAGTTCGGGACAGGGGGCTTACGAGCAGTACTTC. This translates into CASSSGQGAYEQYF. This sequence joins TRBV6-5 and TRBJ2-7; 12 nucleotides match TRBD1. The CDR3 totals 14 residues. CDR1 is MNHEY, CDR2 SVGAGI, per germline. The ends lost 4 bases at V and 4 bases at J; junction bases unmatched: 2.

The CDR3 DNA reads as TGTGCCAGCTCACTCAGCGTTGGGGGGAACACAGATACGCAGTATTTT. As protein: CASSLSVGGNTDTQYF. The V and J genes are TRBV18 and TRBJ2-3, with a tentative D call TRBD2 (6 bases). The CDR3 consists of 16 residues. Germline CDR1 is KGHSH and CDR2 is LQKENI. Between the trimmed V and J ends, which lost 4 bases and 2 bases, there was a span of 16 bases.

V usage is TRBV2 and J usage is TRBJ1-2; 7 bases are a match to TRBD1. Trimming cost V 6 bases and J 0 bases; bases outside gene matches: 4. CDR1 is SNHLY and CDR2 is FYNNEI in the germline V gene. The CDR3 consists of 14 residues. The chain's CDR3 is CASSPGQANYGYTF. The CDR3 DNA follows: TGTGCCAGCAGCCCCGGACAGGCTAACTATGGCTACACCTTC. Combining the CDR3 with reference TRBV2 and TRBJ1-2 gives the whole variable domain EPEVTQTPSHQVTQMGQEVILRCVPISNHLYFYWYRQILGQKVEFLVSFYNNEISEKSEIFDDQFSVERPDGSNFTLKIRSTKLEDSAMYFCASSPGQANYGYTFGSGTRLTVV.

Remarks on this clone: One end of the junction does not line up with germline, which may come from a read error. This chain connects TRBV18 to TRBJ1-2; 10 nucleotides align to TRBD1. Per germline, CDR1 KGHSH and CDR2 LQKENI. CDR3 size: 13 residues. CDR3 sequence reads: CASSTGQGPPNGF. CDR3 bases: TGTGCCAGCTCAACGGGACAGGGGCCGCCCAACGGCTTC.

J is TRBJ1-1 and V is TRBV6-6; 7 nucleotides match TRBD1. The germline V gene encodes CDR1 MNHNY and CDR2 SVGAGI (reference sequence). The J segment lost 1 base and the V segment lost 8 bases, leaving 4 bases of the junction unmatched. The CDR3 runs 13 residues. CDR3 amino acids: CASDRQGNTEAFF. The CDR3 DNA reads as TGTGCCAGCGATCGACAGGGGAACACTGAAGCTTTCTTT.

J is TRBJ1-1 and V is TRBV5-4, with TRBD1 as a possible D gene (5 bases). Germline-derived CDR1 and CDR2 are SGHNT and YYREEE (reference sequence). Trimming pared 2 bases from V and 4 bases from J, leaving 9 bases between. The CDR3 runs 13 residues. The CDR3 DNA reads TGTGCCAGCAGCTTACAGGAGGGCACTGAAGCTTTCTTT. Its protein is CASSLQEGTEAFF. Full variable domain (remainder filled in from reference TRBV5-4 and TRBJ1-1): ETGVTQSPTHLIKTRGQQVTLRCSSQSGHNTVSWYQQALGQGPQFIFQYYREEENGRGNFPPRFSGLQFPNYSSELNVNALELDDSALYLCASSLQEGTEAFFGQGTRLTVV.

The chain carries TRBV28 and TRBJ2-2; D unresolved. There are 14 residues in the CDR3. V shed 4 bases and J shed 5 bases, with 11 bases lying between them. Germline CDR1 is MDHEN and CDR2 is SYDVKM. The CDR3 loop is CASSSPSATGELFF. DNA of the CDR3: TGTGCCAGCAGTTCCCCCTCAGCGACCGGGGAGCTGTTTTTT.

The rearrangement links TRBV10-1 to TRBJ1-1; 7 nucleotides line up with TRBD1. Germline loops: CDR1 WNHNN, CDR2 SYGVQD (reference sequence). The CDR3 loop spans 15 amino acids. Germline trimming cut 3 bases from V and 4 bases from J; bases unmatched to any gene: 8. The CDR3 coding sequence is TGCGCCAGCAGTGACTCTCAGGGGGTGTCCACTGAAGCTTTCTTT. Translation: CASSDSQGVSTEAFF.